This entry lists 32 T cell receptor beta chains sequenced from one sample in a study of T cell responses to AZD1222 COVID-19 vaccine (dated by TCRdb to the early 2020s). Library construction relied on the immunoSEQ multiplex PCR assay. The table comes from immuneACCESS by way of TCRdb, which keeps in-frame sequences with V and J called. Part of the clones is missing from these tables; in studies checked, under half for an unresolved V gene and the rest for unknown reasons. Recorded for this sample are 180,000 or so clones; about 91% of them occurred a single time. 1% to 1.5% of the sample lies in the top ten. The time point label here, explained by the study, means: about 28 days (+/-7) after the second vaccine dose. The sequencing here drew on peripheral blood, taken 28 days after the second AZD1222 dose. The source of these receptors is an adult who received the AZD1222 COVID-19 vaccine.

The chain recombines TRBV7-2 with TRBJ2-3, with no clear D. Germline V gene sequence: CDR1 SGHTA, CDR2 FQGNSA. The CDR3 consists of 10 residues. Between the trimmed V and J ends, which lost 7 bases and 6 bases, there was a span of 5 bases. The chain's CDR3 is CASILDTQYF. The CDR3 coding sequence is TGTGCCAGCATCCTCGATACGCAGTATTTT.

The chain links TRBV9 to TRBJ1-1; no clear D. V gave up 0 bases and J gave up 5 bases, with 11 bases separating them. Germline V lookup: CDR1 SGDLS, CDR2 YYNGEE. This CDR3 has 14 amino acids. CDR3 in amino acids: CASSVGTGWTEAFF. In nucleotides, the CDR3 is TGTGCCAGCAGCGTAGGAACGGGGTGGACTGAAGCTTTCTTT.

The rearrangement joins TRBV30 to TRBJ1-2, with 9 bases that match TRBD1. V shed 4 bases, J shed 3 bases, and the junction held 6 bases outside the gene matches. The CDR3 is 14 amino acids. The germline gives CDR1 GTSNPN, CDR2 SVGIG (reference sequence). This CDR3 reads CAWKMDRGDYGYTF. CDR3 DNA sequence: TGTGCCTGGAAGATGGACAGGGGTGACTATGGCTACACCTTC.

The genes are TRBV21-1 and TRBJ2-7. TRBV21-1 is a pseudogene. This CDR3 is 19 amino acids long. The CDR3 region has the DNA TGTGCCAGCAGCAAACCAAGGAGGGGGGAAAAGGAGGGCTCCTACGAGCAGTACTTC. Amino acid sequence: CASSKPRRGEKEGSYEQYF.

The genes are TRBV27 and TRBJ2-2; D might be TRBD1 (7 bases). This CDR3 is 14 amino acids long. Germline V gives CDR1 MNHEY, CDR2 SMNVEV (reference sequence). Between the trimmed V and J ends, which lost 9 bases and 2 bases, there was a span of 13 bases. CDR3 region: CASAGTVNTGELFF. CDR3 sequence (DNA): TGTGCCAGTGCGGGGACAGTTAACACCGGGGAGCTGTTTTTT.

The chain couples TRBV27 to TRBJ2-2, with 8 bases fitting TRBD1. CDR3 length: 17 residues. Germline CDR1 is MNHEY and CDR2 is SMNVEV (reference sequence). Trimming removed 6 bases from V and 4 bases from J; junction bases left unmatched: 13. This CDR3 is CASSRTPGQATTGELFF. CDR3 DNA: TGTGCCAGCAGCCGGACCCCGGGACAGGCGACCACCGGGGAGCTGTTTTTT.

Here the CDR3 reads CAISESPGAGNTIYF. Written as DNA, the CDR3 is TGTGCCATCAGTGAGTCGCCAGGGGCTGGAAACACCATATATTTT. This rearrangement joins TRBV10-3 to TRBJ1-3; maybe TRBD1 (6 bases). Germline lookup yields CDR1 ENHRY and CDR2 SYGVKD. V was shortened by 0 bases and J by 2 bases, with 8 bases between the two germline ends. The CDR3 consists of 15 residues.

This sequence joins TRBV7-2 and TRBJ2-3; possible D gene TRBD1, 6 bases. Per germline, CDR1 SGHTA and CDR2 FQGNSA. The V gene lost 3 bases and the J gene lost 0 bases, with 13 bases spanning the gap. The CDR3 is made up of 16 amino acids. Here the CDR3 DNA reads TGTGCCAGCAGCTTCGCCCTGGACAGAAGCACAGATACGCAGTATTTT. Amino acid sequence: CASSFALDRSTDTQYF.

V gene TRBV19 combines with J gene TRBJ1-4; maybe TRBD1 (6 bases). The germline gives CDR1 LNHDA, CDR2 SQIVND (reference sequence). The V end lost 7 bases, the J end lost 5 bases, and 14 bases lay between the germline ends. The CDR3 length is 14 residues. CDR3: CASTSDRFNEKLFF. DNA of the CDR3: TGTGCCAGTACCTCGGACAGATTCAATGAAAAACTGTTTTTT. The full variable domain, rest sourced from reference TRBV19 and TRBJ1-4, is DGGITQSPKYLFRKEGQNVTLSCEQNLNHDAMYWYRQDPGQGLRLIYYSQIVNDFQKGDIAEGYSVSREKKESFPLTVTSAQKNPTAFYLCASTSDRFNEKLFFGSGTQLSVL.

The chain carries TRBV15 and TRBJ1-2; 7 nucleotides match TRBD1. Germline V CDR1 and CDR2: LNHNV, YYDKDF (reference sequence). The CDR3 consists of 16 residues. V was clipped by 2 bases and J by 1 base; unmatched bases: 7. CDR3 in DNA: TGTGCCACCAGCAGAAAGGGACAGTCCTTTAACTATGGCTACACCTTC. Protein product: CATSRKGQSFNYGYTF.

The chain employs TRBV6-5 and TRBJ2-1, with 7 bases fitting TRBD2. Germline CDR1 and CDR2: MNHEY and SVGAGI. CDR3 length: 15 residues. Trimming removed 6 bases from V and 2 bases from J; junction bases left unmatched: 7. As DNA, the CDR3 is TGTGCCAGCAGACGGAGCGGGGTCGCCTACAATGAGCAGTTCTTC. It codes for CASRRSGVAYNEQFF.

This chain connects TRBV2 to TRBJ2-5, with a possible D match to TRBD2 (5 bases). This CDR3 contains 13 residues. Trimming pared 1 base from V and 5 bases from J, leaving 8 bases between. The germline V gene encodes CDR1 SNHLY and CDR2 FYNNEI. CDR3 sequence: CASSEVRRETQYF. In DNA form, the CDR3 reads TGTGCCAGCAGTGAAGTTAGGAGGGAGACCCAGTACTTC.

V and J are TRBV2 and TRBJ2-5; weak D call: TRBD2 (6 bases). V gave up 6 bases and J gave up 4 bases, with 12 bases separating them. Germline assignment: CDR1 SNHLY and CDR2 FYNNEI. This CDR3 comprises 13 residues. CDR3 region: CASSIQEGETQYF. CDR3 DNA sequence: TGTGCCAGCAGCATACAGGAGGGAGAGACCCAGTACTTC.

The chain uses TRBV25-1 and TRBJ1-4; the match to TRBD1 covers 9 bases. V lost 6 bases, J lost 7 bases, and 15 bases stayed unmatched. This CDR3 contains 17 residues. Germline CDR1 and CDR2: MGHDK and SYGVNS. DNA of the CDR3: TGTGCCAGCAGCTCAGGACAGGGGCCCGAAAGTGGTGAAAAACTGTTTTTT. It specifies CASSSGQGPESGEKLFF.

The chain recombines TRBV7-9 with TRBJ1-1; TRBD1 matches 7 bases. Trimming at V came to 4 bases and at J to 3 bases, leaving 17 bases not matched to a gene. This CDR3 is built from 18 residues. Germline CDR1 SEHNR, CDR2 FQNEAQ (reference sequence). This CDR3 reads CASSSKGQLGKAYTEAFF. The CDR3 DNA is TGTGCCAGCAGCTCGAAGGGACAGTTGGGAAAGGCATACACTGAAGCTTTCTTT.

This chain uses TRBV19 with TRBJ2-7; TRBD1 aligns across 8 bases. Trimming removed 7 bases from V and 6 bases from J; junction bases left unmatched: 11. Per the germline V gene, CDR1 is LNHDA and CDR2 is SQIVND (reference sequence). The CDR3 runs 14 residues. The CDR3 loop is CASNKRTGSPEQYF. The CDR3 DNA is TGTGCCAGTAATAAACGGACAGGGAGCCCCGAGCAGTACTTC. The full variable domain, with the rest looked up from reference TRBV19 and TRBJ2-7, is DGGITQSPKYLFRKEGQNVTLSCEQNLNHDAMYWYRQDPGQGLRLIYYSQIVNDFQKGDIAEGYSVSREKKESFPLTVTSAQKNPTAFYLCASNKRTGSPEQYFGPGTRLTVT.

The chain carries TRBV10-1 and TRBJ1-1; D call uncertain. V lost 10 bases and J lost 0, with 12 bases in between. This CDR3 contains 13 residues. Germline CDR1 WNHNN, CDR2 SYGVQD (reference sequence). The CDR3 is CATKERLNTEAFF. The CDR3, as DNA: TGCGCCACCAAAGAGAGACTGAACACTGAAGCTTTCTTT.

The chain links TRBV11-3 to TRBJ2-3; D is perhaps TRBD1 (8 bases). This CDR3 has 16 amino acids. Germline V CDR1 and CDR2: SGHNT, YENEEA. The V gene lost 5 bases and the J gene lost 0 bases, with 15 bases spanning the gap. CDR3 bases: TGTGCCAGCAGCCTAGGACAGGGAGGGAGCACAGATACGCAGTATTTT. Protein sequence: CASSLGQGGSTDTQYF.

V gene TRBV6-5 combines with J gene TRBJ1-1; possible D gene TRBD1, 5 bases. The V gene's germline CDR1 is MNHEY and CDR2 SVGAGI. V lost 2 bases and J lost 0, with 10 bases in between. The CDR3 is made up of 15 amino acids. CDR3 in amino acids: CASSYVDTLNTEAFF. The CDR3 bases are TGTGCCAGCAGTTACGTGGACACCTTGAACACTGAAGCTTTCTTT.

The J gene is TRBJ2-3, the V gene TRBV24-1; D possibly matches TRBD1 or TRBD2 (5 bases each). The V gene's germline CDR1 is KGHDR and CDR2 SFDVKD. The CDR3 sequence is 16 residues long. Trimming took 4 bases from V and 1 from J, leaving 14 bases between them. CDR3 sequence reads: CATSDWPRGGTDTQYF. In DNA form, the CDR3 reads TGTGCCACCAGTGACTGGCCCCGAGGGGGCACAGATACGCAGTATTTT.

A few counts support this clone. The chain employs TRBV28 and TRBJ2-5; 8 positions agree with TRBD2. Trimming at V came to 4 bases and at J to 5 bases, leaving 21 bases not matched to a gene. CDR1 is MDHEN and CDR2 is SYDVKM in the germline V gene. The CDR3 has 19 residues. CDR3 coding DNA: TGTGCCAGCAGTTCACCGGAGGGGAAAGCGGGAGCGCCGGGGGAGACCCAGTACTTC. Its protein is CASSSPEGKAGAPGETQYF. Full variable domain (outside the CDR3, taken from reference TRBV28 and TRBJ2-5): DVKVTQSSRYLVKRTGEKVFLECVQDMDHENMFWYRQDPGLGLRLIYFSYDVKMKEKGDIPEGYSVSREKKERFSLILESASTNQTSMYLCASSSPEGKAGAPGETQYFGPGTRLLVL.

This chain joins TRBV2 and TRBJ1-2; no clear D gene. CDR1 and CDR2 from the germline V gene are SNHLY and FYNNEI. V lost 1 base, J lost 5 bases, and 2 bases lay in between. The CDR3 spans 11 residues. The CDR3 here is CASSEGYGYTF. CDR3 nucleotides: TGTGCCAGCAGTGAAGGATATGGCTACACCTTC.

The V and J genes are TRBV6-4 and TRBJ2-1; TRBD2 matches 7 bases. The CDR3 runs 14 residues. Germline V gene data show CDR1 as MRHNA and CDR2 as SNTAGT. Trimming took 2 bases from V and 2 from J; bases not matched to a gene: 0. Written as DNA, the CDR3 is TGTGCCAGCAGTGACGGGGGGGCCTACAATGAGCAGTTCTTC. It codes for CASSDGGAYNEQFF.

The CDR3 spells CASSFGQTYTEAFF. The CDR3 DNA sequence: TGTGCCAGCAGCTTCGGCCAGACCTACACTGAAGCTTTCTTT. The chain uses TRBV7-2 and TRBJ1-1, with unresolved D. With 3 bases removed from V and 3 bases from J, the gap between germline ends came to 11 bases. This CDR3 spans 14 amino acids. The germline CDR1 and CDR2 sequences are SGHTA and FQGNSA.

This chain connects TRBV4-3 to TRBJ2-1; 7 bases fit TRBD2. Germline V gene lookup returns CDR1 LGHNA and CDR2 YSLEER. After removal of 0 bases from V and 13 bases from J, the junction contained 12 bases not matched to a gene. The CDR3 is made up of 15 amino acids. The CDR3 DNA reads as TGCGCCAGCAGCCAAGATTTAGCGGGCCCCGAGCGACAGTTCTTC. Translating it yields CASSQDLAGPERQFF.

V usage is TRBV7-2 and J usage is TRBJ2-5, with 9 nucleotides matching TRBD1. This CDR3 spans 14 amino acids. The germline gives CDR1 SGHTA, CDR2 FQGNSA. V dropped 5 bases and J dropped 4; count of bases not matched to a gene: 5. CDR3 residues: CASSPGQGRETQYF. The DNA for the CDR3 is TGTGCCAGCAGCCCGGGACAGGGAAGAGAGACCCAGTACTTC.

This clone has only one observation. CDR3 bases: TGTGCCAGCAGTTACTCGACAGGAGAAACTGAAGCTTTCTTT. This codes for CASSYSTGETEAFF. This chain links TRBV6-5 with TRBJ1-1; possibly TRBD1 for D (6 bases). Germline CDR1 reads MNHEY; CDR2 reads SVGAGI. This CDR3 comprises 14 residues. V was pared by 0 bases and J by 5 bases, with 10 bases between.

The chain joins TRBV27 to TRBJ1-6, with D uncertain. Germline CDR1 and CDR2: MNHEY and SMNVEV (reference sequence). This CDR3 is built from 14 residues. The ends were cut back, 8 bases at V and 9 bases at J, with 17 bases in the middle. In DNA form, the CDR3 reads TGTGCCAGCGGGAGGGTGGAAAAGTCTTCACCCCTCCACTTT. This gives the protein CASGRVEKSSPLHF.

This clone was recorded once. The V call is TRBV7-3, the J call TRBJ2-2; TRBD1 is a possible D gene (5 bases). From germline, CDR1 is SGHTA and CDR2 FQGTGA. V was shortened by 10 bases and J by 4 bases, with 10 bases between the two germline ends. The CDR3 is made up of 12 amino acids. The CDR3 region is CATGFSTGELFF. The CDR3 nucleotides are TGTGCCACAGGGTTTAGCACCGGGGAGCTGTTTTTT.

V gene TRBV7-3 combines with J gene TRBJ1-6, with TRBD1 as a possible D gene (5 bases). V shed 3 bases and J shed 7 bases, with 10 bases lying between them. This CDR3 region has 14 residues. CDR1 SGHTA and CDR2 FQGTGA come from the germline V gene. The CDR3 sequence is CASSFGGENSPLHF. The CDR3 DNA reads as TGTGCCAGCAGCTTCGGGGGTGAAAATTCACCCCTCCACTTT.

This clone was seen just once. The rearrangement links TRBV29-1 to TRBJ1-1; no definite D call. The length of the CDR3 is 13 residues. Trimming removed 6 bases from V and 1 base from J, with 12 bases in between. CDR1 is SQVTM and CDR2 is ANQGSEA in the germline V gene. The CDR3 protein is CSVGSRGNTEAFF. CDR3 in DNA: TGCAGCGTGGGCTCTCGGGGGAACACTGAAGCTTTCTTT.

This chain uses TRBV4-1 with TRBJ2-7, with TRBD1 matching over 8 bases. The CDR3 extends over 14 amino acids. J gave up 0 bases and V 7 bases, and 5 bases lay outside the gene matches. CDR1 is MGHRA and CDR2 is YSYEKL in the germline V gene. The CDR3 region is CASTQGTGSYEQYF. For the CDR3, the DNA is TGCGCCAGCACCCAGGGGACAGGCTCCTACGAGCAGTACTTC.